One and the same sample provided the 28 T cell receptor beta chains below, sequenced in a study of CD8 T cells in ankylosing spondylitis (dated by TCRdb to about 2017). Receptor amplification or capture employed 5' RACE. This sample was sequenced with an Illumina HiSeq 2500. The public reads were reprocessed in TCRdb via fastp at Q25 and MiXCR, keeping in-frame beta chains. When rows share a CDR3 protein, they turn into one entry using the most common DNA and genes. Across this sample there are 250,000 or so distinct CDR3 sequences, with about 10% seen only once. Clones ranked in the top ten supply roughly 6.8% of the sample. Sequencing used blood, either unsorted or a sorted T cell fraction (not recorded which). Receptors were obtained from a male donor with ankylosing spondylitis or in good health (not recorded which).

Ten or more counts support this clonotype. The chain couples TRBV24-1 to TRBJ2-3, with D perhaps TRBD2 (6 bases). The CDR3 runs to 17 residues. Germline CDR1 is KGHDR and CDR2 is SFDVKD. The ends were cut back, 3 bases at V and 4 bases at J, with 19 bases in the middle. The CDR3 region is CATSDPRLGTSADTQYF. CDR3 sequence (DNA): TGTGCCACCAGTGATCCTCGACTAGGCACCTCAGCAGATACGCAGTATTTT.

The rearrangement joins TRBV7-9 to TRBJ2-1; no firm D call. The CDR3 spans 14 residues. Germline assignment: CDR1 SEHNR and CDR2 FQNEAQ (reference sequence). The germline V and J ends were trimmed by 1 base and 3 bases, with 7 bases remaining between them. The DNA of the CDR3 is TGTGCCAGCAGCTTAGTACCTATCTACAATGAGCAGTTCTTC. Translated: CASSLVPIYNEQFF.

V gene TRBV5-4 combines with J gene TRBJ2-3; D may be TRBD2 (7 bases). The CDR3 consists of 14 residues. V lost 4 bases to trimming and J lost 1 base, with 10 bases between them. Germline CDR1 is SGHNT and CDR2 is YYREEE (reference sequence). The CDR3 sequence is CASSGGGRTDTQYF. The CDR3 nucleotides are TGTGCCAGCAGCGGCGGGGGCCGCACAGATACGCAGTATTTT.

This clonotype was counted at least ten times. The genes are TRBV29-1 and TRBJ1-1; D is unresolved. Germline CDR1 reads SQVTM; CDR2 reads ANQGSEA. Trimming removed 6 bases from V and 3 bases from J, with 14 bases in between. The CDR3 runs 13 residues. The CDR3 here is CSVVGDLDTEAFF. CDR3 nucleotide sequence: TGCAGCGTGGTAGGAGACTTGGACACTGAAGCTTTCTTT.

To note about this clonotype: An end of the junction does not agree with germline; a read error may underlie this. The chain has TRBV4-2 and TRBJ2-2; 7 bases are shared with TRBD1. This CDR3 spans 14 amino acids. Germline loops: CDR1 LGHNA, CDR2 YNFKEQ. The CDR3 loop reads CAISPGQYTGELFF. DNA for the CDR3: TGTGCCATCAGCCCGGGACAGTACACCGGGGAGCTGTTTTTT.

This clonotype is a singleton in its sample. It is likely a read error, because the conserved phenylalanine at the end of the CDR3 is missing. It is unclear where the CDR3 begins or ends on the DNA, so no DNA is shown, and the CDR3 is as TCRdb lists it. CDR3 in amino acids: CASSQAEGGEAI. This chain joins TRBV14 and TRBJ2-3; no check of the table's D call, TRBD1, against the DNA was made. Germline lookup yields CDR1 SGHDN and CDR2 FVKESK. The CDR3 spans 12 residues, counting both ends.

Ten or more counts support this clonotype. The chain is built from TRBV4-1 and TRBJ1-5, with D uncertain. The V and J ends lost 1 base and 5 bases respectively, with 18 bases between them. The germline V gene encodes CDR1 MGHRA and CDR2 YSYEKL. The CDR3 has 17 amino acids. The DNA of the CDR3 is TGCGCCAGCAGCCAAGTTGATCTGGGGTTCGGTGATCAGCCCCAGCATTTT. As protein: CASSQVDLGFGDQPQHF.

This clonotype was observed many times. The chain has TRBV24-1 and TRBJ2-7; D gene ambiguous. The V end lost 3 bases, the J end lost 0 bases, and 11 bases lay between the germline ends. Looked up from germline, CDR1 is KGHDR and CDR2 is SFDVKD. This CDR3 has 15 residues. The CDR3, as DNA: TGTGCCACCAGTGATCCAATACAGAGCTCCTACGAGCAGTACTTC. It yields the protein CATSDPIQSSYEQYF.

V is TRBV7-2 and J is TRBJ2-4; D uncertain. V gave up 2 bases and J gave up 1 base, with 9 bases separating them. The CDR3 extends over 15 amino acids. Germline V lookup: CDR1 SGHTA, CDR2 FQGNSA. CDR3 sequence reads: CASSLNLGAKNIQYF. The CDR3 coding sequence is TGTGCCAGCAGCTTAAATTTGGGTGCCAAAAACATTCAGTACTTC.

The table lists this clonotype with many counts. The genes are TRBV9 and TRBJ2-3; D is uncertain. Germline V gene sequence: CDR1 SGDLS, CDR2 YYNGEE. The ends were cut back, 0 bases at V and 1 base at J, with 6 bases in the middle. CDR3 length: 14 amino acids. The CDR3 protein is CASSVGAGTDTQYF. CDR3 nucleotide sequence: TGTGCCAGCAGCGTAGGCGCTGGCACAGATACGCAGTATTTT.

This clonotype appeared many times. V and J are TRBV15 and TRBJ1-2; D ambiguous. CDR1 and CDR2 (germline): LNHNV, YYDKDF (reference sequence). The CDR3 is 11 amino acids. V lost 1 base and J 8 bases, leaving 5 bases between the germline ends. The CDR3 here is CATSRGIGYTF. As DNA, the CDR3 is TGTGCCACCAGCAGAGGGATAGGCTACACCTTC.

This clonotype was detected ten times or more. The rearrangement links TRBV7-9 to TRBJ2-5, with 7 bases that match TRBD1. Germline trimming cut 1 base from V and 5 bases from J; bases unmatched to any gene: 7. The length of the CDR3 is 15 residues. Germline CDR1 is SEHNR and CDR2 is FQNEAQ (reference sequence). The CDR3 reads CASSLGQGWSETQYF. In nucleotides, the CDR3 is TGTGCCAGCAGCTTAGGACAGGGTTGGTCGGAGACCCAGTACTTC.

Ten or more counts support this clonotype. The chain links TRBV20-1 to TRBJ2-1, with a weak D call TRBD1 (6 bases). CDR3 length: 15 residues. Trimming removed 5 bases from V and 0 bases from J, with 14 bases in between. CDR1 DFQATT and CDR2 SNEGSKA come from the germline V gene (reference sequence). The DNA for the CDR3 is TGCAGTGCTTTAACAGGGCATAGCTCCTACAATGAGCAGTTCTTC. Protein: CSALTGHSSYNEQFF.

The table lists this clonotype with many counts. The chain combines TRBV6-5 with TRBJ2-1, with D possibly called TRBD1 or TRBD2 (5 bases each). Trimming shortened V by 0 bases and J by 12 bases, and 12 bases separated the two germline ends. Germline assignment: CDR1 MNHEY and CDR2 SVGAGI. CDR3 length equals 13 residues. This CDR3 is CASSYSARAGQFF. The CDR3 DNA is TGTGCCAGCAGTTACTCGGCCAGGGCGGGGCAGTTCTTC.

This clonotype was recorded at least ten times. V is TRBV9 and J is TRBJ2-7, with D uncertain. The length of the CDR3 is 14 residues. Germline V gene data show CDR1 as SGDLS and CDR2 as YYNGEE. Deletions cut 0 bases from V and 0 bases from J, with 7 bases between. In DNA, the CDR3 is TGTGCCAGCAGCGTAGGGGGATACTCCTACGAGCAGTACTTC. Residues: CASSVGGYSYEQYF.

This chain connects TRBV7-2 to TRBJ2-7; TRBD1 is a possible D gene (6 bases). Germline V lookup: CDR1 SGHTA, CDR2 FQGNSA. This CDR3 comprises 14 residues. With 1 base removed from V and 2 bases from J, the gap between germline ends came to 9 bases. CDR3 in DNA: TGTGCCAGCAGCTTAGGCCCAGGGGCCTACGAGCAGTACTTC. Residues: CASSLGPGAYEQYF.

The chain couples TRBV6-4 to TRBJ2-1, with D perhaps TRBD1 (5 bases). V lost 5 bases, J lost 1 base, and 12 bases lay in between. Germline-derived CDR1 and CDR2 are MRHNA and SNTAGT. The length of the CDR3 is 15 residues. The CDR3 loop reads CASSRSTVSYNEQFF. CDR3 nucleotides: TGTGCCAGCAGTCGCTCGACAGTTTCCTACAATGAGCAGTTCTTC.

This clonotype has more than one count but fewer than ten. This chain links TRBV29-1 with TRBJ2-1, with D perhaps given as TRBD1 or TRBD2 (5 bases each). The CDR3 contains 14 residues. V gave up 6 bases and J gave up 9 bases, with 21 bases separating them. The germline V gene encodes CDR1 SQVTM and CDR2 ANQGSEA. CDR3: CSVGVGLLSTEQFF. For the CDR3, the DNA is TGCAGCGTCGGGGTGGGGCTATTATCAACTGAGCAGTTCTTC.

Worth noting for this clonotype: Since the CDR3 does not end with the conserved phenylalanine or tryptophan, this likely comes from a read error. The chain joins TRBV29-1 to TRBJ2-7; 8 bases match TRBD1. This CDR3 comprises 14 residues. Germline V lookup: CDR1 SQVTM, CDR2 ANQGSEA. Germline trimming cut 0 bases from V and 2 bases from J; bases unmatched to any gene: 3. CDR3 amino acids: CSVEERDRPYEQYL. For the CDR3, the DNA is TGCAGCGTTGAAGAGAGGGACAGGCCCTACGAGCAGTACCTC.

This clonotype was seen many times. The chain couples TRBV7-9 to TRBJ1-2; unclear D gene. CDR3 length: 13 amino acids. Trimming shortened V by 2 bases and J by 4 bases, and 8 bases separated the two germline ends. Germline V CDR1 and CDR2: SEHNR, FQNEAQ (reference sequence). The CDR3 nucleotides read TGTGCCAGCAGCTTAAAATTAAGCTATGGCTACACCTTC. Translated, it gives CASSLKLSYGYTF.

This clonotype was detected a few times. This chain connects TRBV7-9 to TRBJ1-4; TRBD1 might be the D (5 bases). The CDR3 runs 17 residues. Trimming cost V 7 bases and J 4 bases, with 22 bases left between them. CDR1 SEHNR and CDR2 FQNEAQ come from the germline V gene (reference sequence). This CDR3 is CASTYASRAAHNEKLFF. For the CDR3, the DNA is TGTGCCAGCACCTACGCGTCCAGGGCAGCCCATAATGAAAAACTGTTTTTT.

In this sample, this clonotype turned up a few times. This chain joins TRBV5-1 and TRBJ2-1; D is uncertain. V dropped 0 bases and J dropped 7 bases, with 8 bases sitting between them. The V gene's germline CDR1 is SGHRS and CDR2 YFSETQ. This CDR3 has 13 residues. CDR3 protein: CASSLEGLNEQFF. CDR3 coding DNA: TGCGCCAGCAGCTTGGAAGGTCTTAATGAGCAGTTCTTC.

The chain employs TRBV16 and TRBJ1-2; 9 bases line up with TRBD1. The CDR3 has 15 residues. V lost 2 bases, J lost 4 bases, and 5 bases stayed unmatched. Germline assignment: CDR1 KGHSY and CDR2 FQNENV. The CDR3: CASSQRTDRGYGYTF. CDR3 in DNA: TGTGCCAGCAGCCAACGCACGGACAGGGGCTATGGCTACACCTTC.

This clonotype was counted at least ten times. The V gene is TRBV4-2, the J gene TRBJ2-7; 9 bases match TRBD2. The CDR3 is 15 residues long. V was pared by 0 bases and J by 0 bases, with 0 bases of the junction left unmatched. Per germline, CDR1 LGHNA and CDR2 YNFKEQ. The CDR3 here is CASSQDSGSSYEQYF. DNA of the CDR3: TGTGCCAGCAGCCAAGATAGCGGGAGCTCCTACGAGCAGTACTTC.

This clonotype was observed at least ten times. The chain employs TRBV7-6 and TRBJ2-2; D remains ambiguous. The CDR3 loop spans 17 amino acids. Germline values: CDR1 SGHVS, CDR2 FNYEAQ. The ends were cut back, 3 bases at V and 0 bases at J, with 14 bases in the middle. The CDR3, as DNA: TGTGCCAGCAGCTTTGACGCCGAGACCTCGAACACCGGGGAGCTGTTTTTT. It specifies CASSFDAETSNTGELFF.

This clonotype was observed a few times. This chain links TRBV3-1 with TRBJ2-7, with 7 positions matching TRBD1. This CDR3 comprises 15 residues. V shed 0 bases and J 3 bases; nucleotides not matched to a gene: 5. Per the germline V gene, CDR1 is LGHDT and CDR2 is YNNKEL (reference sequence). CDR3 in amino acids: CASSQDLGGLYEQYF. The CDR3 nucleotides read TGTGCCAGCAGCCAAGATCTAGGGGGCCTCTACGAGCAGTACTTC.

In the case of this clonotype: Possible read error: a much larger clone is one base away. The chain has TRBV7-8 and TRBJ2-3, with no clear D. The CDR3 spans 12 residues. V was shortened by 5 bases and J by 2 bases, with 5 bases between the two germline ends. From germline, CDR1 is SGHVS and CDR2 FQNEAQ. CDR3 nucleotide sequence: TGTGCCAGCAGCGACGACACAGATACGCAGTATTTT. It yields the protein CASSDDTDTQYF.

The table lists this clonotype with a few counts. This chain uses TRBV18 with TRBJ2-1; 11 nucleotides match TRBD1. The J segment lost 6 bases and the V segment lost 2 bases, leaving 3 bases of the junction unmatched. Germline V CDR1 and CDR2: KGHSH, LQKENI. The length of the CDR3 is 15 residues. The CDR3 sequence: CASSPGQGAFNEQFF. The CDR3 DNA reads as TGTGCCAGCTCACCAGGACAGGGGGCATTCAATGAGCAGTTCTTC.